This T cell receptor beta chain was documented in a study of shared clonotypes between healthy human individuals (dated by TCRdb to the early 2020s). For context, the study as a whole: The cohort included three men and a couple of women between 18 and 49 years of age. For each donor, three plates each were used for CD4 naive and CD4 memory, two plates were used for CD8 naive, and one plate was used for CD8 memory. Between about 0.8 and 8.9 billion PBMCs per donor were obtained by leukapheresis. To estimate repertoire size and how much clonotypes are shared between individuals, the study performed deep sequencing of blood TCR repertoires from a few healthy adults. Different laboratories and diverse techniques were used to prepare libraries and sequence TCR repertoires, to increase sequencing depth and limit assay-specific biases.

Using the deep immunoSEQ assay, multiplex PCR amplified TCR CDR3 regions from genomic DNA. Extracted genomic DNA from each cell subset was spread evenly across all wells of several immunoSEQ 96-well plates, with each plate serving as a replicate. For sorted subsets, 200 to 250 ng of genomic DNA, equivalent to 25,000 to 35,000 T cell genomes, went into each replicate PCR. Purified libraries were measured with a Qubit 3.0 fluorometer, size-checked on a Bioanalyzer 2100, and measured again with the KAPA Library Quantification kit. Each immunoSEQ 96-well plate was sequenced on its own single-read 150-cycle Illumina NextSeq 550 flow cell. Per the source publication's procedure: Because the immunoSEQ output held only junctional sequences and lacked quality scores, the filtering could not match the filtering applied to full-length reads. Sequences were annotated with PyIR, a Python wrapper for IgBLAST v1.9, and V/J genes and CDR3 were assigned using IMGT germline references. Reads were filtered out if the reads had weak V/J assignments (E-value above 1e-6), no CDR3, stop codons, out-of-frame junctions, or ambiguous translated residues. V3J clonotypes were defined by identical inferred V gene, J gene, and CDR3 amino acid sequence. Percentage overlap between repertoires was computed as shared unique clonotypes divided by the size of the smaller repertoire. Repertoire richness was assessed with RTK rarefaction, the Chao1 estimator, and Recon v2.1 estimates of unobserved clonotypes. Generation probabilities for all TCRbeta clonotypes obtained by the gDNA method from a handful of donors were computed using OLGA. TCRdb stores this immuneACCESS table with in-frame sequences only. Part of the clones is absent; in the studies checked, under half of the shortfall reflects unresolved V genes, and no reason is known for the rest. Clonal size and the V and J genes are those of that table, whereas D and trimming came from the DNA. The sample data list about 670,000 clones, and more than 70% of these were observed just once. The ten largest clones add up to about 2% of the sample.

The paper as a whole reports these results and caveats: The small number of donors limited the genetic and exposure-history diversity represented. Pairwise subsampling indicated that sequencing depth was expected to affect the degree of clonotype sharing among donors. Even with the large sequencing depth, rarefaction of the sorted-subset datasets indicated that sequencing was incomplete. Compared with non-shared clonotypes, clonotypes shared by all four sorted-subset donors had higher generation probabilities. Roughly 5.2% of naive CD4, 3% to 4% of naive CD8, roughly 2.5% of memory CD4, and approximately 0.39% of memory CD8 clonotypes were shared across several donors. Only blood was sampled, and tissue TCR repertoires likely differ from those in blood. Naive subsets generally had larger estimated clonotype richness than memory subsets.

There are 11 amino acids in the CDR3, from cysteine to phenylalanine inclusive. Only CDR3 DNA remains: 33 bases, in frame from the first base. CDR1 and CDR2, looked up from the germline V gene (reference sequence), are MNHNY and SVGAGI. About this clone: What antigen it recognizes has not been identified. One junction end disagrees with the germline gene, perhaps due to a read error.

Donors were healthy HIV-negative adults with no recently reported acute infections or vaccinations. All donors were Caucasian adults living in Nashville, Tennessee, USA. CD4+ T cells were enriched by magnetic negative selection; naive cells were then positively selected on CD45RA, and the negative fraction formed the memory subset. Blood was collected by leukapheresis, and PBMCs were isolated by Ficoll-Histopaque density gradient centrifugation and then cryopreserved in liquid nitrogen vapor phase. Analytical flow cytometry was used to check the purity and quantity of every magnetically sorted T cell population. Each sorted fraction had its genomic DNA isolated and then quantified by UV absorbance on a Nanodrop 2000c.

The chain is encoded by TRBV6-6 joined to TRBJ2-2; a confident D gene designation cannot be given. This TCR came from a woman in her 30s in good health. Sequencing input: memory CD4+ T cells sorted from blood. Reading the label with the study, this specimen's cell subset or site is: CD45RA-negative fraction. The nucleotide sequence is TGTGCCAGCAGTCACACGGGGGAGCTGTTTTTT. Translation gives CASSHTGELFF.